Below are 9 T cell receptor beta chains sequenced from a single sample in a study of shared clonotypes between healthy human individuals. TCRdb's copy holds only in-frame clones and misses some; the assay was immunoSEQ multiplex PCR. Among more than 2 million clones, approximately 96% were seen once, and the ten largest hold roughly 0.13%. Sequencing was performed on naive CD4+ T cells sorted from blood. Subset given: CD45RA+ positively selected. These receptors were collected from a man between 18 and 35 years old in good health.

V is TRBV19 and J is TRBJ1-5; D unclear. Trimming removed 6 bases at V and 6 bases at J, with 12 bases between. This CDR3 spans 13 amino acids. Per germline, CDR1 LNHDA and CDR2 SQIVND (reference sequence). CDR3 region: CASSPLGRQPQHF. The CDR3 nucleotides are TGTGCCAGTAGCCCCCTTGGACGTCAGCCCCAGCATTTT.

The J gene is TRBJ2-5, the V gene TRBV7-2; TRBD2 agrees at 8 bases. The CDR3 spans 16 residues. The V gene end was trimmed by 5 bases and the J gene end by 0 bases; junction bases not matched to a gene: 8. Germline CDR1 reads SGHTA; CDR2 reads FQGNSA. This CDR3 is CASSPQGGRYQETQYF. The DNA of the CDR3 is TGTGCCAGCAGCCCTCAGGGCGGGAGGTACCAAGAGACCCAGTACTTC.

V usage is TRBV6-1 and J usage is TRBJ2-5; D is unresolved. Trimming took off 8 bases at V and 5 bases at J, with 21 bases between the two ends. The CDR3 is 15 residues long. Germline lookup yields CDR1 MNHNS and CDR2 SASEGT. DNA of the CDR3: TGTGCCAGCCTCTTTTCCCGGGTAGTGGGGGAGACCCAGTACTTC. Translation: CASLFSRVVGETQYF.

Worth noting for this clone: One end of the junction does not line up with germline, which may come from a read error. CDR3 loop: CASSVSGGNQPQHF. The CDR3 DNA is TGCGCCAGCAGTGTCTCGGGGGGCAACCAGCCCCAGCATTTT. This rearrangement joins TRBV10-2 to TRBJ1-5; D is perhaps TRBD1 (6 bases). The CDR3 extends over 14 amino acids. Germline CDR1 reads WSHSY; CDR2 reads SAAADI.

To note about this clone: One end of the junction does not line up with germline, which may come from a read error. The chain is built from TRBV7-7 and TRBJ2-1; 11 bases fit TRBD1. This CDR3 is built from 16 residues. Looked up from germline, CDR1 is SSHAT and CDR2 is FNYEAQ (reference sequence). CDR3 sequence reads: CASSVGQGARYNEQFF. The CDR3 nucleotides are TGTGCTAGCAGCGTAGGACAGGGGGCCAGGTACAATGAGCAGTTCTTC.

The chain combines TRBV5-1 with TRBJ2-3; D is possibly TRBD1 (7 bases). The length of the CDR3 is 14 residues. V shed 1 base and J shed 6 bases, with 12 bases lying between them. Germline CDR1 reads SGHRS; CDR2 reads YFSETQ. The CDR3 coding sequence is TGCGCCAGCAGCTTGCGGCCAGGGGGGGATACGCAGTATTTT. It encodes CASSLRPGGDTQYF. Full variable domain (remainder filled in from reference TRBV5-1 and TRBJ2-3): KAGVTQTPRYLIKTRGQQVTLSCSPISGHRSVSWYQQTPGQGLQFLFEYFSETQRNKGNFPGRFSGRQFSNSRSEMNVSTLELGDSALYLCASSLRPGGDTQYFGPGTRLTVL.

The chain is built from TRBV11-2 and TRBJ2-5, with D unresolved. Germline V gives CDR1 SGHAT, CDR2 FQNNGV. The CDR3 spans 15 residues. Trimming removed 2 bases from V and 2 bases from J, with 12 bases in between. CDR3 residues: CASSLLGPEQETQYF. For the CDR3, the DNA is TGTGCCAGCAGCTTACTCGGACCGGAGCAAGAGACCCAGTACTTC.

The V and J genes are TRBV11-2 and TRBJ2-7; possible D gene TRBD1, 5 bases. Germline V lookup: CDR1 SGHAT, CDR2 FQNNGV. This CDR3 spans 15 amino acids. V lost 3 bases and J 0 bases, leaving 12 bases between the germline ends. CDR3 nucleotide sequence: TGTGCCAGCAGCTTGGAGACAGCAGCCTCCTACGAGCAGTACTTC. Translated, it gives CASSLETAASYEQYF. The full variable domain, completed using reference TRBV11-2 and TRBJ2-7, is EAGVAQSPRYKIIEKRQSVAFWCNPISGHATLYWYQQILGQGPKLLIQFQNNGVVDDSQLPKDRFSAERLKGVDSTLKIQPAKLEDSAVYLCASSLETAASYEQYFGPGTRLTVT.

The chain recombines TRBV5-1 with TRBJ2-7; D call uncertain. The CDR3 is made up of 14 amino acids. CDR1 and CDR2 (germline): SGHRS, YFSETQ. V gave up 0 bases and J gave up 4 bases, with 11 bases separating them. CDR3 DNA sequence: TGCGCCAGCAGCTTGGCCTACAATACTTACGAGCAGTACTTC. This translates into CASSLAYNTYEQYF.